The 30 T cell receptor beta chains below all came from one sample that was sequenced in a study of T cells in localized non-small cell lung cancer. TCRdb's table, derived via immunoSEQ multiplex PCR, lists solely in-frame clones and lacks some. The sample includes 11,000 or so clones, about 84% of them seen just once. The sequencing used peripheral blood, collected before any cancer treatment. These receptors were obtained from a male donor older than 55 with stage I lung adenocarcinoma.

CDR3 sequence: CASSYGQGLPSEQFF. The DNA for the CDR3 is TGTGCCAGCAGCTACGGACAGGGGCTTCCGTCTGAGCAGTTCTTC. The chain combines TRBV6-5 with TRBJ2-1, with TRBD1 matching 9 bases. CDR3 length: 15 amino acids. V lost 6 bases and J lost 9; bases outside the gene matches: 12. Germline-derived CDR1 and CDR2 are MNHEY and SVGAGI.

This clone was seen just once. The CDR3 reads CASSLEGQASNSPLHF. The CDR3 nucleotides read TGTGCCAGCAGCTTAGAGGGACAGGCGTCTAATTCACCCCTCCACTTT. V and J are TRBV7-6 and TRBJ1-6; TRBD1 agrees at 8 bases. CDR1 is SGHVS and CDR2 is FNYEAQ in the germline V gene. The J segment lost 6 bases and the V segment lost 1 base, leaving 5 bases of the junction unmatched. The CDR3 spans 16 residues.

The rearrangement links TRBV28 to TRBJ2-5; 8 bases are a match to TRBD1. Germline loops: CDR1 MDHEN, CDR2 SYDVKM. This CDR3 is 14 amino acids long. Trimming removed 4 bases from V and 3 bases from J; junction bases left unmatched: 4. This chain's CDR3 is CASSSPDREETQYF. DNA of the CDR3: TGTGCCAGCAGTTCCCCGGACAGGGAAGAGACCCAGTACTTC.

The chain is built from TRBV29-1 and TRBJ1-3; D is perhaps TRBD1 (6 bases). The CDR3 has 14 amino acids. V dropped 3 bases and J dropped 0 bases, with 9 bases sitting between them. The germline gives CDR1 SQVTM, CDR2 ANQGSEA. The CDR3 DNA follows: TGCAGCGTTGACGGGGGGCCCTCTGGAAACACCATATATTTT. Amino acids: CSVDGGPSGNTIYF.

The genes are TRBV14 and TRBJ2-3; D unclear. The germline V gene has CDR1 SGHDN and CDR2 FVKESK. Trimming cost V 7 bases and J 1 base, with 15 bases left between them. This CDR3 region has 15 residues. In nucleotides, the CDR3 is TGTGCCAGCAACCGTTCTGCAACGGGCACAGATACGCAGTATTTT. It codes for CASNRSATGTDTQYF. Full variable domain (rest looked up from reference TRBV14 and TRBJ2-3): EAGVTQFPSHSVIEKGQTVTLRCDPISGHDNLYWYRRVMGKEIKFLLHFVKESKQDESGMPNNRFLAERTGGTYSTLKVQPAELEDSGVYFCASNRSATGTDTQYFGPGTRLTVL.

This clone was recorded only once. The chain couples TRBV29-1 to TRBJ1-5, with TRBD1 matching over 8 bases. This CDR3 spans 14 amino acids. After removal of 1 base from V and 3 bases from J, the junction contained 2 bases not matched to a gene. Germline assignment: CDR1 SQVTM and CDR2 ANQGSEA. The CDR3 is CSVEGTGYNQPQHF. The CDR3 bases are TGCAGCGTTGAAGGGACAGGGTACAATCAGCCCCAGCATTTT.

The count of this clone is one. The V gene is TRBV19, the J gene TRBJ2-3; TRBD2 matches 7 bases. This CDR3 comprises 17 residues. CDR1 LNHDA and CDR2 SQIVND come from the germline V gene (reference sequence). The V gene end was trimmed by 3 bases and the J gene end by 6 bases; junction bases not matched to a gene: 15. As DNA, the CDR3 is TGTGCCAGTAGTATTCTAGAGGTCGGCGGGGGAAGGGATACGCAGTATTTT. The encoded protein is CASSILEVGGGRDTQYF.

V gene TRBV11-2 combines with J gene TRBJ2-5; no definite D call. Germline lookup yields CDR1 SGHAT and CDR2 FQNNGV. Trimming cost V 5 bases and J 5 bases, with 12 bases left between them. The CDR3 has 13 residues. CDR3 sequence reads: CASSDSGWETQYF. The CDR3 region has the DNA TGTGCCAGCAGCGACTCTGGGTGGGAGACCCAGTACTTC. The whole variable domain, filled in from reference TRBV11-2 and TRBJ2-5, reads EAGVAQSPRYKIIEKRQSVAFWCNPISGHATLYWYQQILGQGPKLLIQFQNNGVVDDSQLPKDRFSAERLKGVDSTLKIQPAKLEDSAVYLCASSDSGWETQYFGPGTRLLVL.

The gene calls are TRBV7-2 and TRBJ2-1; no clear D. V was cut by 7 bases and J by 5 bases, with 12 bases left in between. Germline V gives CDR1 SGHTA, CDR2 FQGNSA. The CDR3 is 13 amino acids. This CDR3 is CASTLLGDNEQFF. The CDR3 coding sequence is TGTGCCAGCACCTTGTTAGGAGACAATGAGCAGTTCTTC.

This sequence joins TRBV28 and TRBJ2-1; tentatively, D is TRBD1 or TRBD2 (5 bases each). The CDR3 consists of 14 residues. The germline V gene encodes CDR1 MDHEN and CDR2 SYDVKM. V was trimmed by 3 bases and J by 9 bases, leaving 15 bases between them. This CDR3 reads CASSLVGRDGEQFF. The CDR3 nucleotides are TGTGCCAGCAGTTTGGTTGGCAGGGACGGTGAGCAGTTCTTC.

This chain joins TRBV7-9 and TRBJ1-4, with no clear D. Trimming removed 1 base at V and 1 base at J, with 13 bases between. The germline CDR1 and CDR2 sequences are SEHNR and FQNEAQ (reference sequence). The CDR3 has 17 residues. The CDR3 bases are TGTGCCAGCAGCTTAGATCAGGCACCTCAAACTAATGAAAAACTGTTTTTT. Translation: CASSLDQAPQTNEKLFF.

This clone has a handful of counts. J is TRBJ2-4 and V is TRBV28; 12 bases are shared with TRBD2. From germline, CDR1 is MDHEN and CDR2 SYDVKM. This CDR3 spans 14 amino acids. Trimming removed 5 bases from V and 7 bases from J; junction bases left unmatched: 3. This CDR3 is CASSKTSGGNIQYF. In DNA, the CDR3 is TGTGCCAGCAGTAAGACTAGCGGGGGTAACATTCAGTACTTC.

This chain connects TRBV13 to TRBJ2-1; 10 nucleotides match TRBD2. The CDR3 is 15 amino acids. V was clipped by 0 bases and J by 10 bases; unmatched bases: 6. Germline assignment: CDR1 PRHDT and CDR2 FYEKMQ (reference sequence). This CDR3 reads CASSLGLAGIFEQFF. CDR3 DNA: TGTGCCAGCAGCTTAGGACTAGCGGGGATATTCGAGCAGTTCTTC.

Here the CDR3 reads CASSLDRGTAINYGYTF. In nucleotides, the CDR3 is TGTGCCAGCAGCTTAGATCGGGGGACGGCCATAAACTATGGCTACACCTTC. V usage is TRBV7-6 and J usage is TRBJ1-2; D may be TRBD1 (5 bases). The CDR3 sequence is 17 residues long. Looked up from germline, CDR1 is SGHVS and CDR2 is FNYEAQ. V lost 1 base and J lost 2, with 17 bases in between.

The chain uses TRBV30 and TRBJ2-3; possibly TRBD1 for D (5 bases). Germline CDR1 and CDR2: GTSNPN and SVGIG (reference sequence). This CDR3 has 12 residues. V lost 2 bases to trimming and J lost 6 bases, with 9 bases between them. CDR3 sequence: CAWSRGSDTQYF. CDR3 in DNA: TGTGCCTGGAGTAGGGGCAGCGATACGCAGTATTTT. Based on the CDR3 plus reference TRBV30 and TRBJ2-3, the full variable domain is SQTIHQWPATLVQPVGSPLSLECTVEGTSNPNLYWYRQAAGRGLQLLFYSVGIGQISSEVPQNLSASRPQDRQFILSSKKLLLSDSGFYLCAWSRGSDTQYFGPGTRLTVL.

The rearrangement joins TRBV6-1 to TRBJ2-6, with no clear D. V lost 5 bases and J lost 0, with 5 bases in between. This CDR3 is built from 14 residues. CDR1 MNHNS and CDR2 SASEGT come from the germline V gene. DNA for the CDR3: TGTGCCAGCAGTCTAGACTCTGGGGCCAACGTCCTGACTTTC. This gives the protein CASSLDSGANVLTF.

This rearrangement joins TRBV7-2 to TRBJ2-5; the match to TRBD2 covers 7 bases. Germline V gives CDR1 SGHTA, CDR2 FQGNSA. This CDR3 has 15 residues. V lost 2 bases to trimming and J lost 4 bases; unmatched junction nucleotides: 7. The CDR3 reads CASSLSAQRGETQYF. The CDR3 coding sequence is TGTGCCAGCAGCTTATCTGCCCAGCGGGGAGAGACCCAGTACTTC.

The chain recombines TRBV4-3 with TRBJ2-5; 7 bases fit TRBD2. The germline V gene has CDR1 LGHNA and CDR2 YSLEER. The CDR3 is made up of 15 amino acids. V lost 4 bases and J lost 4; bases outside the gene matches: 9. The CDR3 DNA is TGCGCCAGCAGCCCGGGTAATCCGGGAGGAGAGACCCAGTACTTC. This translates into CASSPGNPGGETQYF.

The CDR3 reads CASSWDIYNEQFF. The DNA of the CDR3 is TGTGCCAGCAGCTGGGACATATACAATGAGCAGTTCTTC. V usage is TRBV27 and J usage is TRBJ2-1, with a possible D match to TRBD1 (6 bases). Trimming took off 6 bases at V and 4 bases at J, with 10 bases between the two ends. Germline values: CDR1 MNHEY, CDR2 SMNVEV (reference sequence). The CDR3 extends over 13 amino acids.

CDR3 bases: TGTGCCAGCAGCCAATCCCCTTTAGGCAGGGGTGAGGACGAGCAGTACTTC. Translation gives CASSQSPLGRGEDEQYF. This chain connects TRBV4-2 to TRBJ2-7; tentatively, D is TRBD1 (6 bases). Trimming removed 2 bases from V and 5 bases from J, with 22 bases in between. The CDR3 sequence is 17 residues long. Germline V lookup: CDR1 LGHNA, CDR2 YNFKEQ.

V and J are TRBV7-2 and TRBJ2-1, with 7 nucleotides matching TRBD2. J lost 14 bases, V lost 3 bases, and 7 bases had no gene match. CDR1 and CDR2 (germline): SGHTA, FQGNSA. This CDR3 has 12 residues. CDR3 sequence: CASSLIGGGKFF. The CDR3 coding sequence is TGTGCCAGCAGCTTGATCGGCGGGGGAAAGTTCTTC.

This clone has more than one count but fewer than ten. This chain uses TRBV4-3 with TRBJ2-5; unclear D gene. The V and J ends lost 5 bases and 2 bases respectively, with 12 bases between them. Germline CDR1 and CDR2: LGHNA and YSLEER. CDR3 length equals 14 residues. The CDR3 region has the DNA TGCGCCAGCAGCTTACAGAGACTTCAAGAGACCCAGTACTTC. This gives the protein CASSLQRLQETQYF.

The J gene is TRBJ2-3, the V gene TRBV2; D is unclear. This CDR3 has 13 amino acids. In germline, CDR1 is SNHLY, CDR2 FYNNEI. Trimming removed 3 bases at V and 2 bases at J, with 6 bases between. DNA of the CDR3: TGTGCCAGCAGTGAGCACCTCACAGATACGCAGTATTTT. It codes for CASSEHLTDTQYF.

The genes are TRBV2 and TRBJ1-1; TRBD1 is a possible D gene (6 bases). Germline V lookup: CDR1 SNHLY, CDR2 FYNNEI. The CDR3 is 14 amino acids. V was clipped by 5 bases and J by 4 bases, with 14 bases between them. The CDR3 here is CASSTFTGTTEAFF. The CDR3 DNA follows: TGTGCCAGCAGTACATTTACAGGGACCACTGAAGCTTTCTTT.

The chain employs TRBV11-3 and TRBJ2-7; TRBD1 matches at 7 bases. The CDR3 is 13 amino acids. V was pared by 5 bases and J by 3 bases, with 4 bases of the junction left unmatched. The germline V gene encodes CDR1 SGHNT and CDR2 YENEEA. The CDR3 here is CASSRDSNYEQYF. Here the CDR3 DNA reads TGTGCCAGCAGCCGGGACAGTAACTACGAGCAGTACTTC.

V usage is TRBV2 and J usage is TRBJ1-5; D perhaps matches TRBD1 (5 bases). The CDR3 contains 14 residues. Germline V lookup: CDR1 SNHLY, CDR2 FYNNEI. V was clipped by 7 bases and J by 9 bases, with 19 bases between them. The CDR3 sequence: CASKGEVGQSPQHF. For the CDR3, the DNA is TGTGCCAGCAAAGGAGAGGTAGGACAATCGCCCCAGCATTTT. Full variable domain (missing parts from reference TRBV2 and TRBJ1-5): EPEVTQTPSHQVTQMGQEVILRCVPISNHLYFYWYRQILGQKVEFLVSFYNNEISEKSEIFDDQFSVERPDGSNFTLKIRSTKLEDSAMYFCASKGEVGQSPQHFGDGTRLSIL.

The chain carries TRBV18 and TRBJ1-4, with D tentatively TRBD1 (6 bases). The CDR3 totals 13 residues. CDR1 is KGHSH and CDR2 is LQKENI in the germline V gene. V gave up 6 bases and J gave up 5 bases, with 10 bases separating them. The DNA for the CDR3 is TGTGCCAGCTCTCGCGGACAGAATGAAAAACTGTTTTTT. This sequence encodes CASSRGQNEKLFF.

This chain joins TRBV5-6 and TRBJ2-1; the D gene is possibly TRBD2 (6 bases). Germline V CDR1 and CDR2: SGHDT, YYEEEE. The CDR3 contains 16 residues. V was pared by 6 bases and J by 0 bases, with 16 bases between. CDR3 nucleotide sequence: TGTGCCAGCACCTTTAGCGGAACAAGCTCCTACAATGAGCAGTTCTTC. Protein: CASTFSGTSSYNEQFF.

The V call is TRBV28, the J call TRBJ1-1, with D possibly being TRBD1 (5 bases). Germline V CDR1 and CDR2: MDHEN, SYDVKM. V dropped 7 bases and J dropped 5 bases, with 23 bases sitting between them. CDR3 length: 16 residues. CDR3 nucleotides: TGTGCCAGCAACCCTGGGAACCGACCGGGGGGAACTGAAGCTTTCTTT. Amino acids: CASNPGNRPGGTEAFF.

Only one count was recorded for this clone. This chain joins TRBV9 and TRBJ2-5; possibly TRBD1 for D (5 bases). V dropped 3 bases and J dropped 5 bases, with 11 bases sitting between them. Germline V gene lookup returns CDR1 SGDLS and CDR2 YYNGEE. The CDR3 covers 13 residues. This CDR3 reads CASSGRVGETQYF. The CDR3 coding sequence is TGTGCCAGCAGCGGCAGGGTCGGGGAGACCCAGTACTTC. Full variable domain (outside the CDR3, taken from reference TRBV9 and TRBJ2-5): DSGVTQTPKHLITATGQRVTLRCSPRSGDLSVYWYQQSLDQGLQFLIQYYNGEERAKGNILERFSAQQFPDLHSELNLSSLELGDSALYFCASSGRVGETQYFGPGTRLLVL.